What follows are 15 T cell receptor beta chains derived from one specimen sequenced in a study of T cell responses to AZD1222 COVID-19 vaccine. Clones were read by immunoSEQ multiplex PCR, and TCRdb kept only the in-frame ones, dropping some. The table lists approximately 180,000 clones, just under 90% of them singletons. The source material was peripheral blood, sampled on day 0 of AZD1222 vaccination. Every receptor here comes from an adult in good health.

The rearrangement joins TRBV28 to TRBJ2-1; D remains unclear. V dropped 2 bases and J dropped 0 bases, with 8 bases sitting between them. Germline values: CDR1 MDHEN, CDR2 SYDVKM. CDR3 length equals 15 residues. The CDR3 DNA reads as TGTGCCAGCAGTTTAAGCCGTAGCTCCTACAATGAGCAGTTCTTC. Protein sequence: CASSLSRSSYNEQFF.

The V call is TRBV24-1, the J call TRBJ2-7; 10 bases match TRBD1. Germline V gene sequence: CDR1 KGHDR, CDR2 SFDVKD. The CDR3 has 17 residues. With 1 base clipped from V and 2 bases from J, the junction kept 7 bases outside the gene matches. DNA of the CDR3: TGTGCCACCAGTGATTTTCCGGGACAGGGGACCACCTACGAGCAGTACTTC. Protein product: CATSDFPGQGTTYEQYF.

This chain connects TRBV6-2 or TRBV6-3 to TRBJ2-1, with no clear D. Germline V gene sequence: CDR1 MNHEY, CDR2 SVGEGT. The CDR3 contains 16 residues. Trimming left V 0 bases short and J 7 bases short, with 16 bases between. The CDR3 DNA reads TGTGCCAGCAGTTACTCCCCCAAGAGTCGGGTGAATGAGCAGTTCTTC. Amino acid sequence: CASSYSPKSRVNEQFF.

J is TRBJ2-3 and V is TRBV18, with TRBD2 matching 9 bases. The CDR3 totals 16 residues. Unmatched junction bases numbered 4, after V lost 3 bases and J lost 0 bases. Germline V gene data show CDR1 as KGHSH and CDR2 as LQKENI. The CDR3 loop reads CASSPVLAGSTDTQYF. CDR3 DNA: TGTGCCAGCTCACCGGTGCTAGCGGGGAGCACAGATACGCAGTATTTT.

The genes are TRBV4-1 and TRBJ2-5, with TRBD2 matching over 13 bases. Germline CDR1 MGHRA, CDR2 YSYEKL. With V trimmed by 5 bases and J by 5 bases, 8 bases remained unmatched. This CDR3 contains 16 residues. The CDR3: CASSVTGLAGDETQYF. The CDR3 coding sequence is TGCGCCAGCAGCGTTACCGGACTAGCGGGGGATGAGACCCAGTACTTC.

The chain joins TRBV27 to TRBJ2-3; D could derive from TRBD1 or TRBD2 (5 bases each). The CDR3 is 13 residues long. The germline CDR1 and CDR2 sequences are MNHEY and SMNVEV (reference sequence). Trimming removed 6 bases from V and 2 bases from J, with 9 bases in between. The CDR3 loop is CASRGDNTDTQYF. CDR3 coding DNA: TGTGCCAGCAGGGGGGATAACACAGATACGCAGTATTTT.

The rearrangement joins TRBV10-3 to TRBJ1-3, with TRBD1 matching over 8 bases. This CDR3 is 15 amino acids long. CDR1 is ENHRY, CDR2 SYGVKD, per germline. V shed 7 bases and J 1 base; nucleotides not matched to a gene: 6. CDR3 sequence (DNA): TGTGCCATCACCCGAGGGACAGGTTCTGGAAACACCATATATTTT. Its translation: CAITRGTGSGNTIYF.

V and J are TRBV24-1 and TRBJ1-4, with D perhaps TRBD1 (5 bases). In germline, CDR1 is KGHDR, CDR2 SFDVKD. The CDR3 contains 15 residues. V was clipped by 1 base and J by 5 bases, with 10 bases between them. CDR3 protein: CATSDFQGENEKLFF. Here the CDR3 DNA reads TGTGCCACCAGTGATTTCCAGGGAGAAAATGAAAAACTGTTTTTT.

The chain employs TRBV19 and TRBJ1-4; the D gene is possibly TRBD1 (6 bases). Trimming pared 7 bases from V and 0 bases from J, leaving 12 bases between. Looked up from germline, CDR1 is LNHDA and CDR2 is SQIVND (reference sequence). The CDR3 covers 15 residues. The chain's CDR3 is CASTRQAATNEKLFF. The CDR3 DNA is TGTGCCAGTACACGACAGGCGGCAACTAATGAAAAACTGTTTTTT.

The rearrangement links TRBV28 to TRBJ1-4; D gene ambiguous. The CDR3 has 14 amino acids. CDR1 is MDHEN, CDR2 SYDVKM, per germline. Trimming stripped 3 bases from V and 10 bases from J, with 15 bases between. The CDR3 loop is CASSFPGSPGKLFF. In nucleotides, the CDR3 is TGTGCCAGCAGTTTCCCGGGCTCCCCCGGAAAACTGTTTTTT.

The chain recombines TRBV30 with TRBJ1-5; D is unresolved. Germline lookup yields CDR1 GTSNPN and CDR2 SVGIG (reference sequence). This CDR3 is 11 amino acids long. V shed 5 bases and J shed 11 bases, with 13 bases lying between them. CDR3 sequence (DNA): TGTGCCTGGGGTTCAGGTGGGGCCCAGCATTTT. It translates to CAWGSGGAQHF.

CDR3 loop: CASSPDRGRSANYGYTF. The CDR3 bases are TGTGCCAGCAGCCCCGACAGGGGGCGCTCGGCTAACTATGGCTACACCTTC. V usage is TRBV7-2 and J usage is TRBJ1-2; 10 nucleotides align to TRBD1. Germline V gene data show CDR1 as SGHTA and CDR2 as FQGNSA. This CDR3 spans 17 amino acids. V lost 5 bases and J lost 0; bases outside the gene matches: 9.

The chain is built from TRBV7-9 and TRBJ1-1; D is unresolved. The CDR3 contains 13 residues. Deletions cut 4 bases from V and 6 bases from J, with 12 bases between. Germline V CDR1 and CDR2: SEHNR, FQNEAQ (reference sequence). The CDR3 loop is CASSSPGSSEAFF. The CDR3 DNA reads TGTGCCAGCAGCTCCCCCGGGAGTTCTGAAGCTTTCTTT.

The chain employs TRBV7-9 and TRBJ2-3; D is undetermined. CDR3 length: 13 residues. Trimming removed 2 bases at V and 1 base at J, with 4 bases between. Looked up from germline, CDR1 is SEHNR and CDR2 is FQNEAQ (reference sequence). The CDR3 DNA reads as TGTGCCAGCAGCTTACTCCGCACAGATACGCAGTATTTT. This encodes CASSLLRTDTQYF.

V and J are TRBV18 and TRBJ2-3; D uncertain. V lost 3 bases to trimming and J lost 2 bases, with 18 bases between them. Germline V gene sequence: CDR1 KGHSH, CDR2 LQKENI. The CDR3 contains 17 residues. This chain's CDR3 is CASSPRTETTPTDTQYF. In nucleotides, the CDR3 is TGTGCCAGCTCACCTAGGACCGAAACTACTCCCACAGATACGCAGTATTTT.